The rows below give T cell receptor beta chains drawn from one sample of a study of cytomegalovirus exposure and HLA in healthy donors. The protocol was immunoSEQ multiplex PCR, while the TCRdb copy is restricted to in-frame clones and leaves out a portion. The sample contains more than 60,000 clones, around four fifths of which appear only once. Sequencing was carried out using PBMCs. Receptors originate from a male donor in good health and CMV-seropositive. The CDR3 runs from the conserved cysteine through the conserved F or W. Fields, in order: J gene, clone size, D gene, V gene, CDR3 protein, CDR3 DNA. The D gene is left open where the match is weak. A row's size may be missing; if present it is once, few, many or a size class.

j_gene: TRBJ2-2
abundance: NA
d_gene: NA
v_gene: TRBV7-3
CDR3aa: CASSYTKTGELFF
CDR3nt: TGTGCCAGCAGCTACACTAAAACCGGGGAGCTGTTTTTT

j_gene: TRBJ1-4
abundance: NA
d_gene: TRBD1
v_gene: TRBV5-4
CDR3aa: CASSVDRGPATNEKLFF
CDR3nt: TGTGCCAGCAGCGTGGACAGGGGTCCGGCAACTAATGAAAAACTGTTTTTT

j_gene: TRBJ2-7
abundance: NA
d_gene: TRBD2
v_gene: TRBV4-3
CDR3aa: CASSQKIGTSGDYEQYF
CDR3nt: TGCGCCAGCAGTCAAAAGATTGGGACTAGCGGGGACTACGAGCAGTACTTC

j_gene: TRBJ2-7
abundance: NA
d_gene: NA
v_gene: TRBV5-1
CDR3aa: CASSFGQPGEQYF
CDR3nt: TGCGCCAGCAGCTTTGGACAGCCGGGTGAGCAGTACTTC

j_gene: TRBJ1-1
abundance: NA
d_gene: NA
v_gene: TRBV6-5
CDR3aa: CASSYGQPTEAFF
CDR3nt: TGTGCCAGCAGTTACGGACAGCCCACTGAAGCTTTCTTT

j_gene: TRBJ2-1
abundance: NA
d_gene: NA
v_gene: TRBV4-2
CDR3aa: CASSQDVVGGAYNEQFF
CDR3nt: TGTGCCAGCAGCCAAGATGTTGTCGGGGGAGCCTACAATGAGCAGTTCTTC

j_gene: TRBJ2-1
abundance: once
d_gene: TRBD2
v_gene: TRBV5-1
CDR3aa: CASSLGRAGVAGAYNEQFF
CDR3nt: TGCGCCAGCAGCTTGGGCAGGGCGGGAGTAGCGGGGGCCTACAATGAGCAGTTCTTC

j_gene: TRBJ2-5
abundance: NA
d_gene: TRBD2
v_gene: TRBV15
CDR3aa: CATSPRGGGETQYF
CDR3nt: TGTGCCACCAGCCCACGGGGGGGCGGGGAGACCCAGTACTTC

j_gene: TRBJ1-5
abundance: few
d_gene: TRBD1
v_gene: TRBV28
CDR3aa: CASKGTGPDQPQHF
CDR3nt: TGTGCCAGCAAAGGGACAGGGCCCGATCAGCCCCAGCATTTT

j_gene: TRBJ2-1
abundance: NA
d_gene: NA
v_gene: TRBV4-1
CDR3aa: CASSQERDPYNEQFF
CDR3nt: TGCGCCAGCAGCCAAGAGAGGGATCCCTACAATGAGCAGTTCTTC

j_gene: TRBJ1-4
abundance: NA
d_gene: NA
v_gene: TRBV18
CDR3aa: CASSPESLRSEKLFF
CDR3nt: TGTGCCAGCTCACCGGAATCACTGCGGAGTGAAAAACTGTTTTTT

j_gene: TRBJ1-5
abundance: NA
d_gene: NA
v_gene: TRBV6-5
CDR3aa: CASSPGGSFNQPQHF
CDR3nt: TGTGCCAGCAGCCCCGGCGGCAGCTTCAATCAGCCCCAGCATTTT

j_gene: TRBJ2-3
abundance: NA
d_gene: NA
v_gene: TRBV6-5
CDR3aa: CASSYEVGASTDTQYF
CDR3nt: TGTGCCAGCAGTTACGAGGTGGGAGCTAGCACAGATACGCAGTATTTT